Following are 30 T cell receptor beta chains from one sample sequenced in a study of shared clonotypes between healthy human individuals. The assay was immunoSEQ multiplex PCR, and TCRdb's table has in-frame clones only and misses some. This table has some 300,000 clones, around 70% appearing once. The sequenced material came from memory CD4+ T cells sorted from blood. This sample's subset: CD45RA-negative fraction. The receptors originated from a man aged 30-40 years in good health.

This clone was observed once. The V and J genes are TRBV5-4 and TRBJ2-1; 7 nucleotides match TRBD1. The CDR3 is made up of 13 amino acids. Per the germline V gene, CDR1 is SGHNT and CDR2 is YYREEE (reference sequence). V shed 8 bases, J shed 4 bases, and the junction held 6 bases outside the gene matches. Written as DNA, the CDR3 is TGTGCCAGTAAGGACAGGTGGTACAATGAGCAGTTCTTC. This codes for CASKDRWYNEQFF. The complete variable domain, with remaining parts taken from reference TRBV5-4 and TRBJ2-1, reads ETGVTQSPTHLIKTRGQQVTLRCSSQSGHNTVSWYQQALGQGPQFIFQYYREEENGRGNFPPRFSGLQFPNYSSELNVNALELDDSALYLCASKDRWYNEQFFGPGTRLTVL.

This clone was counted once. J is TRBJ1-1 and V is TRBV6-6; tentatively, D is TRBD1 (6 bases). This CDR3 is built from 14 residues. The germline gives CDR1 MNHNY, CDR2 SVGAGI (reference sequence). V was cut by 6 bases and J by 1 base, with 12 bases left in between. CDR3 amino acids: CASSQGQANTEAFF. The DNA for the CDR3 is TGTGCCAGCAGCCAGGGGCAGGCGAACACTGAAGCTTTCTTT.

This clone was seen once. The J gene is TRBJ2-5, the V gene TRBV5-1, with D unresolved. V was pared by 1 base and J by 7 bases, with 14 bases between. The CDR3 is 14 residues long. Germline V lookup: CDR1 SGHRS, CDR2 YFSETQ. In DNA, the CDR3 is TGCGCCAGCAGCTTGCCTGACCCAGACGGGACCCAGTACTTC. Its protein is CASSLPDPDGTQYF.

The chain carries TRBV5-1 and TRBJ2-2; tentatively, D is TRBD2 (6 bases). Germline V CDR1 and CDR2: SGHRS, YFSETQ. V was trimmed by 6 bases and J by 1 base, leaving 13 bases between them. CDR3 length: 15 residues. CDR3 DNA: TGCGCCAGCAATCGGGGCGGGGTGAACACCGGGGAGCTGTTTTTT. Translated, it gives CASNRGGVNTGELFF.

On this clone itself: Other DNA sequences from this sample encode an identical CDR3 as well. Written as DNA, the CDR3 is TGTGCCAGCAGCTTGGGGGGACAGGGGGTCTACGAGCAGTACTTC. This encodes CASSLGGQGVYEQYF. The rearrangement uses TRBV5-4 and TRBJ2-7; 11 nucleotides align to TRBD1. Germline V gives CDR1 SGHNT, CDR2 YYREEE (reference sequence). The length of the CDR3 is 15 residues. The junction had 2 bases not matched to a gene; V was cut back by 0 bases and J by 3 bases.

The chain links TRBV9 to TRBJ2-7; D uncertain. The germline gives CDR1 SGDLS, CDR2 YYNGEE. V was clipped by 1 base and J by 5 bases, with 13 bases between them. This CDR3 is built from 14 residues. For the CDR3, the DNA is TGTGCCAGCAGCGTAACCCCCCTAGACCACGAGCAGTACTTC. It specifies CASSVTPLDHEQYF.

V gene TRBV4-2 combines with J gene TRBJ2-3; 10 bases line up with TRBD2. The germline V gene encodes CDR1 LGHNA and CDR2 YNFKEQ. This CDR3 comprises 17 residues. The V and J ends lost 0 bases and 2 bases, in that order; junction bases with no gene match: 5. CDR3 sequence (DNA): TGTGCCAGCAGCCAAGAAGGGACTAGCGTTCACACAGATACGCAGTATTTT. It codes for CASSQEGTSVHTDTQYF.

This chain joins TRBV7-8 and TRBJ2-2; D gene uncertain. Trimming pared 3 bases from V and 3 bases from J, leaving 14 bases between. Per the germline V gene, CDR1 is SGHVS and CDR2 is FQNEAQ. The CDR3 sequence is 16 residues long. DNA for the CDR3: TGTGCCAGCAGCTTGCTGCAGCTTTACGACACCGGGGAGCTGTTTTTT. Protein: CASSLLQLYDTGELFF.

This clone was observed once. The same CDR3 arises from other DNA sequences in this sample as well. CDR3 bases: TGTGCCAGCAGCCCCGGGACTCTTGGACACAATGAGCAGTTCTTC. It codes for CASSPGTLGHNEQFF. The V call is TRBV9, the J call TRBJ2-1; D might be TRBD2 (6 bases). The CDR3 loop spans 15 amino acids. Trimming took 4 bases from V and 5 from J, leaving 16 bases between them. Germline V gene lookup returns CDR1 SGDLS and CDR2 YYNGEE.

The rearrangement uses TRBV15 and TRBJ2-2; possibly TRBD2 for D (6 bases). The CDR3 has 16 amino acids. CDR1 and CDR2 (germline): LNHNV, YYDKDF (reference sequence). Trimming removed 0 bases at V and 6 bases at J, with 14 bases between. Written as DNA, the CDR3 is TGTGCCACCAGCAGAGATCAACTACGGGGGTCCGGGGAGCTGTTTTTT. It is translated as CATSRDQLRGSGELFF.

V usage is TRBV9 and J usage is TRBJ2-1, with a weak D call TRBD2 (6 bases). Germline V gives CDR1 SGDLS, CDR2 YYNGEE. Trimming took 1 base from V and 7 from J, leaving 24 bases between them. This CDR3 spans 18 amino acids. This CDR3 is CASSVQSGTPDGRNEQFF. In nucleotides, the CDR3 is TGTGCCAGCAGCGTACAATCCGGGACTCCAGACGGTCGGAATGAGCAGTTCTTC.

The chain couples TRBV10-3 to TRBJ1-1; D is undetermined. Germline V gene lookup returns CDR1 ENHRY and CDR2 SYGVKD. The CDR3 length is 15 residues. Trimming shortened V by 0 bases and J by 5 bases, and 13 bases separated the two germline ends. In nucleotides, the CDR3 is TGTGCCATCAGTGAGTCGACGACTCCCGGTACTGAAGCTTTCTTT. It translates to CAISESTTPGTEAFF.

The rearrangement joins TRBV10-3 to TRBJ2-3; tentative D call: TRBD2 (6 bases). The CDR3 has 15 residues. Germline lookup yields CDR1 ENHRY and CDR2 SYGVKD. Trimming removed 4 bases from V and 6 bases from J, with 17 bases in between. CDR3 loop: CAISGGGLNMDTQYF. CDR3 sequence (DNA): TGTGCCATCAGTGGTGGAGGGCTTAATATGGATACGCAGTATTTT.

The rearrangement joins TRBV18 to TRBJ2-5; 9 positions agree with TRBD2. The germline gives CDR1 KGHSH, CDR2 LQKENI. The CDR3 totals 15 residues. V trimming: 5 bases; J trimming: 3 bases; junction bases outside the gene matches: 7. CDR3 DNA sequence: TGTGCCAGCTCAACGACAATAGCGGGAGAAGAGACCCAGTACTTC. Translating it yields CASSTTIAGEETQYF.

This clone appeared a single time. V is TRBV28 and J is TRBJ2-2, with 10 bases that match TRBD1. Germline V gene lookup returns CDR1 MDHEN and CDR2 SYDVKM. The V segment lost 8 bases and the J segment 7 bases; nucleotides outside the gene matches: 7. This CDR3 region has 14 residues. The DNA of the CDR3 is TGTGCCAGCCGAGGACAGGGGGGAGTCGGGGAGCTGTTTTTT. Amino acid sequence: CASRGQGGVGELFF.

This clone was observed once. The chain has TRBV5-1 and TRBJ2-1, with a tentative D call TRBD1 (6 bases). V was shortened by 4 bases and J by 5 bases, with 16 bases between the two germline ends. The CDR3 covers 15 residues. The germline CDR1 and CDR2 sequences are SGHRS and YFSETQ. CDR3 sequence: CASSPGQLQNNEQFF. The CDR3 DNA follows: TGCGCCAGCAGCCCTGGACAGCTTCAGAACAATGAGCAGTTCTTC.

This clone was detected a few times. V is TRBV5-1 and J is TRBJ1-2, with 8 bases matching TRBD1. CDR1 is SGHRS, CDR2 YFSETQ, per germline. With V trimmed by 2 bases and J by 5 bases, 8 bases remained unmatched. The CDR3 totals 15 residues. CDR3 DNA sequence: TGCGCCAGCAGCTTAAATGACAGGGGCGGGTATGGCTACACCTTC. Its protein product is CASSLNDRGGYGYTF.

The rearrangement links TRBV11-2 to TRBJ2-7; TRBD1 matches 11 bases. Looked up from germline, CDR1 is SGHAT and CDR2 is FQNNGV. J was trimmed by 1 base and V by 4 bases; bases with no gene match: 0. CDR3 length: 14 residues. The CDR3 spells CASSWDRGSYEQYF. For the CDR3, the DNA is TGTGCCAGCAGCTGGGACAGGGGGTCCTACGAGCAGTACTTC.

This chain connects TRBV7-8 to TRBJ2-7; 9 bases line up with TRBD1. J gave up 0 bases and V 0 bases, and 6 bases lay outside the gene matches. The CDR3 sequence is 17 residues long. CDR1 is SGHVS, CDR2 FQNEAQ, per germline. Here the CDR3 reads CASSLAGGTGSSYEQYF. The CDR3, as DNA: TGTGCCAGCAGCTTAGCGGGGGGGACAGGGAGCTCCTACGAGCAGTACTTC.

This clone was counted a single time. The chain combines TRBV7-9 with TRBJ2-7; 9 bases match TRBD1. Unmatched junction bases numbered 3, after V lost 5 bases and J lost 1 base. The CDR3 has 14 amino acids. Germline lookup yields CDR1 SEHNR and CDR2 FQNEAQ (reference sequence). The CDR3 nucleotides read TGTGCCAGCAGCCCCGGGACAGGGTCCTACGAGCAGTACTTC. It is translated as CASSPGTGSYEQYF.

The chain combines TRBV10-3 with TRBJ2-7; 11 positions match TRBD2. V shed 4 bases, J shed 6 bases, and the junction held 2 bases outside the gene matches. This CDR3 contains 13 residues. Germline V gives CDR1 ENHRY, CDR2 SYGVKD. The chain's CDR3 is CAISALAGGEQYF. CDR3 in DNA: TGTGCCATCAGTGCCCTAGCGGGAGGCGAGCAGTACTTC.

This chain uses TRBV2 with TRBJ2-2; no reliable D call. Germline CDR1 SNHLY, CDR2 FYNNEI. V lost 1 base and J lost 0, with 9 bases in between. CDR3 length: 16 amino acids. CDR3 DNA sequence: TGTGCCAGCAGTGAAGGGCAGTTCGCGAACACCGGGGAGCTGTTTTTT. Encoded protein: CASSEGQFANTGELFF.

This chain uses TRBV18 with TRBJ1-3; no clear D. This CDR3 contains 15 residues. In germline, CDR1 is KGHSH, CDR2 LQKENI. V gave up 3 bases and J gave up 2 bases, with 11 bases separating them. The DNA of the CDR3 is TGTGCCAGCTCACCTACACAGAAAGCTGGAAACACCATATATTTT. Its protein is CASSPTQKAGNTIYF.

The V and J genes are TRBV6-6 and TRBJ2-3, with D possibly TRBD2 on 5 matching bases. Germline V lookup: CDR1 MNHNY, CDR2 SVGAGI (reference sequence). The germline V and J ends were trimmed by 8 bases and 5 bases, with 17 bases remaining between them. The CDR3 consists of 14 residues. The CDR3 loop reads CASVNSAAGDTQYF. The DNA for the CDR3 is TGTGCCAGCGTAAATAGCGCCGCAGGAGATACGCAGTATTTT.

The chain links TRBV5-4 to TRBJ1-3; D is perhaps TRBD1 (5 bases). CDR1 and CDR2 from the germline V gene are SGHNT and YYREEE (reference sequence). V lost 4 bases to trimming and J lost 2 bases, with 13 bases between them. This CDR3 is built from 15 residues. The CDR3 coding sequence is TGTGCCAGCAGCCCATCCCGGGGGGCTGGAAACACCATATATTTT. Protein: CASSPSRGAGNTIYF.

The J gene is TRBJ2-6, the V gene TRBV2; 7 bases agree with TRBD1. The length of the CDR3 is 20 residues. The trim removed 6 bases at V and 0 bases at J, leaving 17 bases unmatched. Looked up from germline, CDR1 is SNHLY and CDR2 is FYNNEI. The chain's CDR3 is CASSLGVAGGSNSGANVLTF. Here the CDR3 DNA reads TGTGCCAGCAGCCTCGGAGTGGCAGGGGGATCCAACTCTGGGGCCAACGTCCTGACTTTC.

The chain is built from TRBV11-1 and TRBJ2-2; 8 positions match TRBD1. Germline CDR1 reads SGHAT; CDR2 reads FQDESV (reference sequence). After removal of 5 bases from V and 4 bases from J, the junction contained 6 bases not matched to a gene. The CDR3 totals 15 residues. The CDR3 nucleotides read TGTGCCAGCAGCGCTAGACAGGGGTTCACCGGGGAGCTGTTTTTT. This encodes CASSARQGFTGELFF.

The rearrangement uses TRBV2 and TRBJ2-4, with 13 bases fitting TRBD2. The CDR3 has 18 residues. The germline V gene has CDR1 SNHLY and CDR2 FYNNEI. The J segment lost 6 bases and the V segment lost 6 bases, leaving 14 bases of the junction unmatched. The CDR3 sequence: CASRDRTSGSRIGNIQYF. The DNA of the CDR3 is TGTGCCAGCAGGGACCGGACTAGCGGGAGTCGTATTGGAAACATTCAGTACTTC.

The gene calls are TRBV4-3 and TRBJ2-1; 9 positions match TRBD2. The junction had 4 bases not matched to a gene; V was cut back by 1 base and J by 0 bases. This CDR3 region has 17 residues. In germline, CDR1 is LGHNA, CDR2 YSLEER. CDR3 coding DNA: TGCGCCAGCAGCCAAGGTGCAGCGGGAGGCTCCTACAATGAGCAGTTCTTC. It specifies CASSQGAAGGSYNEQFF.

CDR3 residues: CATTLFSGVDEQFF. CDR3 in DNA: TGTGCCACCACCTTATTCTCAGGTGTCGATGAGCAGTTCTTC. The rearrangement uses TRBV15 and TRBJ2-1; D gene uncertain. This CDR3 region has 14 residues. CDR1 and CDR2 from the germline V gene are LNHNV and YYDKDF (reference sequence). V gave up 7 bases and J gave up 8 bases, with 18 bases separating them. The whole variable domain, filled in from reference TRBV15 and TRBJ2-1, reads DAMVIQNPRYQVTQFGKPVTLSCSQTLNHNVMYWYQQKSSQAPKLLFHYYDKDFNNEADTPDNFQSRRPNTSFCFLDIRSPGLGDTAMYLCATTLFSGVDEQFFGPGTRLTVL.